Each of the 21 T cell receptor beta chains below was sequenced from the same sample in a study of cytomegalovirus exposure and HLA in healthy donors. The PCR had 60 Vbeta and 13 Jbeta primers. This table comes from immunoSEQ multiplex PCR, and its TCRdb copy is limited to in-frame clones, with some not included. Its table records around 70,000 clones. Sequenced sample: PBMCs. These receptor sequences come from a woman aged 25 to 39 in good health and CMV-seronegative.

The genes are TRBV7-9 and TRBJ2-2, with TRBD2 matching 7 bases. Germline CDR1 and CDR2: SEHNR and FQNEAQ (reference sequence). V trimming: 7 bases; J trimming: 2 bases; junction bases outside the gene matches: 13. This CDR3 has 17 residues. DNA of the CDR3: TGTGCCAGCACCGCTGTTTCCGGGACTAAAAACACCGGGGAGCTGTTTTTT. It yields the protein CASTAVSGTKNTGELFF.

The chain joins TRBV30 to TRBJ2-5; tentatively, D is TRBD1 (5 bases). Germline lookup yields CDR1 GTSNPN and CDR2 SVGIG (reference sequence). This CDR3 contains 13 residues. V lost 3 bases and J lost 5, with 13 bases in between. The CDR3 coding sequence is TGTGCCTGGAGCCTCACGTCAGGGGAGACCCAGTACTTC. It encodes CAWSLTSGETQYF.

CDR3: CASSSQGNEQYF. CDR3 nucleotides: TGTGCCAGCAGCTCCCAGGGAAACGAGCAGTACTTC. The V gene is TRBV28, the J gene TRBJ2-7; weak D call: TRBD1 (5 bases). This CDR3 is built from 12 residues. Germline-derived CDR1 and CDR2 are MDHEN and SYDVKM. Trimming stripped 6 bases from V and 5 bases from J, with 11 bases between.

The chain couples TRBV7-2 to TRBJ1-2; no definite D call. V was cut by 0 bases and J by 7 bases, with 9 bases left in between. This CDR3 has 13 residues. The germline V gene encodes CDR1 SGHTA and CDR2 FQGNSA. The CDR3: CASSLASGIGYTF. The DNA of the CDR3 is TGTGCCAGCAGCTTAGCCTCCGGGATTGGCTACACCTTC.

The rearrangement links TRBV7-9 to TRBJ2-1, with 8 bases that match TRBD2. Germline V gene data show CDR1 as SEHNR and CDR2 as FQNEAQ (reference sequence). J gave up 7 bases and V 2 bases, and 7 bases lay outside the gene matches. This CDR3 is 15 amino acids long. CDR3 protein: CASSLRLASPNEQFF. The DNA of the CDR3 is TGTGCCAGCAGCTTAAGACTAGCGAGCCCGAATGAGCAGTTCTTC.

CDR3 nucleotide sequence: TGTGCCAGCAGTTTCACAGGCGTCTCTGGGGCCAACGTCCTGACTTTC. Translating it yields CASSFTGVSGANVLTF. The gene calls are TRBV6-5 and TRBJ2-6, with D perhaps matching TRBD1 (5 bases). Per the germline V gene, CDR1 is MNHEY and CDR2 is SVGAGI. Trimming took 4 bases from V and 0 from J, leaving 10 bases between them. The CDR3 extends over 16 amino acids.

This rearrangement joins TRBV2 to TRBJ2-7; TRBD1 matches 11 bases. CDR1 and CDR2 (germline): SNHLY, FYNNEI. This CDR3 comprises 14 residues. The trim removed 7 bases at V and 4 bases at J, leaving 6 bases unmatched. CDR3 coding DNA: TGTGCCAGCACCGAGGACAGGGGGCGATACGAGCAGTACTTC. This codes for CASTEDRGRYEQYF.

The V and J genes are TRBV5-3 and TRBJ2-1; 12 nucleotides line up with TRBD2. TRBV5-3 has ORF status, its function being uncertain. After removal of 1 base from V and 8 bases from J, the junction contained 10 bases not matched to a gene. This CDR3 region has 17 residues. The CDR3: CARSLWVRGTSGYEQFF. The DNA for the CDR3 is TGTGCCAGAAGCTTGTGGGTTAGGGGGACTAGCGGGTATGAGCAGTTCTTC.

The chain combines TRBV4-3 with TRBJ1-2; 8 bases map to TRBD1. The CDR3 length is 15 residues. The germline CDR1 and CDR2 sequences are LGHNA and YSLEER. V was pared by 1 base and J by 7 bases, with 8 bases of the junction left unmatched. CDR3 in amino acids: CASSQGAGGASGYTF. CDR3 nucleotide sequence: TGCGCCAGCAGCCAAGGGGCAGGGGGCGCATCTGGCTACACCTTC.

The rearrangement links TRBV13 to TRBJ1-1, with D perhaps matching TRBD1 (6 bases). From germline, CDR1 is PRHDT and CDR2 FYEKMQ (reference sequence). V was pared by 5 bases and J by 7 bases, with 14 bases between. The CDR3 sequence is 13 residues long. CDR3 residues: CASSPQPRGEAFF. In DNA form, the CDR3 reads TGTGCCAGCAGCCCACAGCCCAGGGGTGAAGCTTTCTTT.

This chain uses TRBV19 with TRBJ1-2, with D possibly being TRBD1 (5 bases). CDR1 is LNHDA, CDR2 SQIVND, per germline (reference sequence). The CDR3 loop spans 16 amino acids. Trimming pared 0 bases from V and 0 bases from J, leaving 11 bases between. The CDR3 DNA is TGTGCCAGTAGTATAGATAAGGGGCGAGCTAACTATGGCTACACCTTC. As protein: CASSIDKGRANYGYTF.

The chain carries TRBV2 and TRBJ1-1; TRBD1 matches 7 bases. The CDR3 spans 12 residues. The trim removed 5 bases at V and 8 bases at J, leaving 5 bases unmatched. Germline V gives CDR1 SNHLY, CDR2 FYNNEI. CDR3 sequence (DNA): TGTGCCAGCAGTTTTCGACAGGGAGAAGCTTTCTTT. The encoded protein is CASSFRQGEAFF.

The chain employs TRBV28 and TRBJ1-1, with D possibly being TRBD1 (5 bases). CDR3 length equals 15 residues. Germline V gene data show CDR1 as MDHEN and CDR2 as SYDVKM. Between the trimmed V and J ends, which lost 3 bases and 5 bases, there was a span of 16 bases. Here the CDR3 DNA reads TGTGCCAGCAGTTTGATAAGGGCGGGGGGTACTGAAGCTTTCTTT. Translated: CASSLIRAGGTEAFF. The whole variable domain, filled in from reference TRBV28 and TRBJ1-1, reads DVKVTQSSRYLVKRTGEKVFLECVQDMDHENMFWYRQDPGLGLRLIYFSYDVKMKEKGDIPEGYSVSREKKERFSLILESASTNQTSMYLCASSLIRAGGTEAFFGQGTRLTVV.

The CDR3 here is CASSVARAGAVQETQYF. CDR3 nucleotide sequence: TGTGCCAGCAGCGTAGCTCGGGCGGGGGCCGTCCAAGAGACCCAGTACTTC. The J gene is TRBJ2-5, the V gene TRBV9; TRBD2 might be the D (7 bases). V was shortened by 0 bases and J by 1 base, with 16 bases between the two germline ends. The germline CDR1 and CDR2 sequences are SGDLS and YYNGEE. The CDR3 runs to 17 residues.

The chain combines TRBV7-2 with TRBJ1-4; 8 positions match TRBD1. The V gene's germline CDR1 is SGHTA and CDR2 FQGNSA. V lost 4 bases and J lost 6; bases outside the gene matches: 4. This CDR3 is built from 14 residues. In DNA, the CDR3 is TGTGCCAGCAGCTCCGGGACAGGTGATGAAAAACTGTTTTTT. It codes for CASSSGTGDEKLFF. Full variable domain (missing parts from reference TRBV7-2 and TRBJ1-4): GAGVSQSPSNKVTEKGKDVELRCDPISGHTALYWYRQSLGQGLEFLIYFQGNSAPDKSGLPSDRFSAERTGGSVSTLTIQRTQQEDSAVYLCASSSGTGDEKLFFGSGTQLSVL.

The J gene is TRBJ2-1, the V gene TRBV9; D possibly corresponds to TRBD2 (6 bases). The CDR3 totals 13 residues. CDR1 and CDR2 (germline): SGDLS, YYNGEE. The germline V and J ends were trimmed by 3 bases and 8 bases, with 12 bases remaining between them. CDR3 residues: CASSGGVLYEQFF. The CDR3 DNA reads TGTGCCAGCAGCGGGGGGGTCCTTTATGAGCAGTTCTTC.

The rearrangement joins TRBV20-1 to TRBJ1-2; D unresolved. The CDR3 is 11 residues long. V lost 6 bases to trimming and J lost 4 bases, with 9 bases between them. Germline assignment: CDR1 DFQATT and CDR2 SNEGSKA (reference sequence). The CDR3 sequence: CSAEDLYGYTF. The CDR3 DNA follows: TGCAGTGCGGAGGACCTCTATGGCTACACCTTC.

Details on this clone: Within the sample, other DNA sequences also encode this same CDR3. J is TRBJ1-6 and V is TRBV30; D is perhaps TRBD1 (6 bases). Trimming shortened V by 2 bases and J by 0 bases, and 11 bases separated the two germline ends. Germline V gene lookup returns CDR1 GTSNPN and CDR2 SVGIG (reference sequence). The CDR3 runs to 16 residues. In DNA, the CDR3 is TGTGCCTGGAGTCCCGGACAGAGCTCCTATAATTCACCCCTCCACTTT. Translation gives CAWSPGQSSYNSPLHF. The whole variable domain, remainder taken from reference TRBV30 and TRBJ1-6, is SQTIHQWPATLVQPVGSPLSLECTVEGTSNPNLYWYRQAAGRGLQLLFYSVGIGQISSEVPQNLSASRPQDRQFILSSKKLLLSDSGFYLCAWSPGQSSYNSPLHFGNGTRLTVT.

This chain links TRBV4-3 with TRBJ2-2; TRBD1 might be the D (5 bases). The CDR3 sequence is 13 residues long. Trimming took off 5 bases at V and 4 bases at J, with 8 bases between the two ends. Germline lookup yields CDR1 LGHNA and CDR2 YSLEER. The CDR3 is CASSIDSTGELFF. Written as DNA, the CDR3 is TGCGCCAGCAGCATCGACAGCACCGGGGAGCTGTTTTTT.

In nucleotides, the CDR3 is TGTGCCAGCAGCCAAACAGGGGGGTCCACCGGGGAGCTGTTTTTT. Residues: CASSQTGGSTGELFF. The chain links TRBV28 to TRBJ2-2, with 8 nucleotides matching TRBD1. V shed 6 bases and J 4 bases; nucleotides not matched to a gene: 7. Germline CDR1 MDHEN, CDR2 SYDVKM. The CDR3 is 15 amino acids.

The J gene is TRBJ1-1, the V gene TRBV7-6, with D hard to call. In germline, CDR1 is SGHVS, CDR2 FNYEAQ. The CDR3 consists of 13 residues. Trimming left V 6 bases short and J 4 bases short, with 12 bases between. The CDR3 DNA sequence: TGTGCCAGCAGGCTGCGTCCAATCACTGAAGCTTTCTTT. Residues: CASRLRPITEAFF.